This T cell receptor (beta chain) was sequenced in a study of glioma-infiltrating T cells. Using RNA template, CDR3s of TCR alpha and beta were amplified with iRepertoire arm-PCR. Input was roughly 85-450 ng of tissue mRNA or PBMC total RNA. TCRdb reanalysed the multiplex PCR reads using MiXCR and keeps one entry per CDR3 protein. The data hold about 130,000 distinct CDR3 sequences, with approximately 25% observed a single time. Study-wide results and caveats: CDR3 overlap between tissue and blood was very small. Gliomas, especially low-grade, showed above-expected tissue-blood divergence; non-neoplastic patients showed below.

This clonotype was observed many times. Antigen unknown. In germline, CDR1 is MNHNS, CDR2 SASEGT. The CDR3 covers 15 residues. Trimming cost V 5 bases and J 5 bases, with 19 bases left between them. Sequenced: glioma tissue, nonneoplastic brain tissue, or PBMCs (not recorded which). The chain links TRBV6-1 to TRBJ2-7, with D possibly called TRBD1 or TRBD2 (5 bases each). This TCR was recovered from a human donor with low-grade glioma or glioblastoma, undergoing nonglioma brain surgery, or in good health (not recorded which). The CDR3, as DNA: TGTGCCAGCAGTCCTCTACGACGCAGGGACCACGAGCAGTACTTC. Encoded protein: CASSPLRRRDHEQYF.